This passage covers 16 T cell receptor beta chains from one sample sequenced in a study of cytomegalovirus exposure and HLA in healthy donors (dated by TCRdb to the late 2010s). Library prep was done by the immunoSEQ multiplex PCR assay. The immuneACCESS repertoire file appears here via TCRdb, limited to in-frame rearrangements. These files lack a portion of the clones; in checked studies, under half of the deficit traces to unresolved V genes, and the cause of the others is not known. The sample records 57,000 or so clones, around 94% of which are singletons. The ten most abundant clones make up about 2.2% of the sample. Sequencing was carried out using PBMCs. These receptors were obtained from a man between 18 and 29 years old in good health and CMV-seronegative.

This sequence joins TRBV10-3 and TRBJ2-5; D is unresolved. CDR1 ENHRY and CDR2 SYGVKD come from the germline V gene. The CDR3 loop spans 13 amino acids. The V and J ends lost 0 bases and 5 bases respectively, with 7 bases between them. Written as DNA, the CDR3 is TGTGCCATCAGTGAGTCGATAGTCGAGACCCAGTACTTC. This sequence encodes CAISESIVETQYF.

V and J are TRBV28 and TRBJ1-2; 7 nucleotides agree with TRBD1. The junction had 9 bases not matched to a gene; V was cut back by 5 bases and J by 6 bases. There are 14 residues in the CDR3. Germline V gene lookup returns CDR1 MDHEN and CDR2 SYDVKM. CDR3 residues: CASSLGTVGNGYTF. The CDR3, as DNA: TGTGCCAGCAGTCTCGGGACAGTAGGAAATGGCTACACCTTC.

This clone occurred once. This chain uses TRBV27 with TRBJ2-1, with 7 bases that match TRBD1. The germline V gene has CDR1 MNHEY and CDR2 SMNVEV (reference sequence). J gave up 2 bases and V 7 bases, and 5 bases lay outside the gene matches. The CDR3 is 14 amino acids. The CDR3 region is CASTWTGAYNEQFF. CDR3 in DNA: TGTGCCAGCACCTGGACAGGCGCCTACAATGAGCAGTTCTTC.

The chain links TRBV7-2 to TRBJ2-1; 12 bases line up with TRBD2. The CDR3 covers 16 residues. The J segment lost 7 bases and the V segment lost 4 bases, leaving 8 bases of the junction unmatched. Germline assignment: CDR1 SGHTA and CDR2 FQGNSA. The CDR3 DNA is TGTGCCAGCAGCTCGGGACTAGCGGGTCAGCGGAATGAGCAGTTCTTC. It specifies CASSSGLAGQRNEQFF.

DNA of the CDR3: TGCGCCAGCAGCCCCCCCGGGACACCTTACGAGCAGTACTTC. This encodes CASSPPGTPYEQYF. The chain is built from TRBV5-1 and TRBJ2-7, with a tentative D call TRBD1 (6 bases). The CDR3 covers 14 residues. V lost 4 bases and J 4 bases, leaving 15 bases between the germline ends. CDR1 and CDR2 from the germline V gene are SGHRS and YFSETQ.

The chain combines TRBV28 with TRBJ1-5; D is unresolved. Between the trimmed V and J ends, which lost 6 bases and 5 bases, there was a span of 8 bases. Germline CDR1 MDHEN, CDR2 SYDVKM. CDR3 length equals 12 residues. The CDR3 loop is CASSLRDQPQHF. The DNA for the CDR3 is TGTGCCAGCAGCTTACGTGATCAGCCCCAGCATTTT.

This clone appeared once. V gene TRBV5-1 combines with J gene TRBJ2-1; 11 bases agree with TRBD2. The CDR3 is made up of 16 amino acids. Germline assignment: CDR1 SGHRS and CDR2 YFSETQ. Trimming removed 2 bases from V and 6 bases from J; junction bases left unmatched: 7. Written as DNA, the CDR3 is TGCGCCAGCAGCTTTAGCGGGAGGGCCGCAAGCAATGAGCAGTTCTTC. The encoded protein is CASSFSGRAASNEQFF.

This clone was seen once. CDR3 sequence reads: CASSNEVPGEQYF. The CDR3 DNA reads TGTGCCAGCAGCAACGAGGTCCCCGGGGAGCAGTACTTC. The rearrangement joins TRBV5-4 to TRBJ2-7; no reliable D call. The CDR3 totals 13 residues. Germline V gene lookup returns CDR1 SGHNT and CDR2 YYREEE (reference sequence). V was trimmed by 4 bases and J by 7 bases, leaving 15 bases between them.

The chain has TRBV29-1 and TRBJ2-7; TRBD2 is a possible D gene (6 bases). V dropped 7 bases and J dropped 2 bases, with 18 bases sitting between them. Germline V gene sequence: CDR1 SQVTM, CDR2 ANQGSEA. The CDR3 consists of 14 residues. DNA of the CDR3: TGCAGCGGCCCGATTTTCCGCGGGGCCTACGAGCAGTACTTC. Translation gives CSGPIFRGAYEQYF.

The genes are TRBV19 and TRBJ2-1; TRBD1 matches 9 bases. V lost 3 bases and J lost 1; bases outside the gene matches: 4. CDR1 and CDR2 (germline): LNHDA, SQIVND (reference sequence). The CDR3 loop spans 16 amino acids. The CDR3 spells CASSILGTGSYNEQFF. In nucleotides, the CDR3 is TGTGCCAGTAGTATCCTCGGGACAGGGTCCTACAATGAGCAGTTCTTC.

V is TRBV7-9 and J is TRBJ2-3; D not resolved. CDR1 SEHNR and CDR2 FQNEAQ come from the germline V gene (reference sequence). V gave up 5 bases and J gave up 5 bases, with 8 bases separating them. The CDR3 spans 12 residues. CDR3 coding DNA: TGTGCCAGCAGCCTAGGAGAAGATACGCAGTATTTT. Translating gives CASSLGEDTQYF.

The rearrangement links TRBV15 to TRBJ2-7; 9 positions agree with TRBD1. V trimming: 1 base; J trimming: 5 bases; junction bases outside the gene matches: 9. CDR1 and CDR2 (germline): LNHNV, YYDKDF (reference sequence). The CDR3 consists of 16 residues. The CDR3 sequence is CATSRVRTGGFHEQYF. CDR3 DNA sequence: TGTGCCACCAGCAGAGTTAGAACAGGGGGCTTCCACGAGCAGTACTTC. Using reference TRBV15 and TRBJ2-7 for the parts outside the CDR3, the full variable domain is DAMVIQNPRYQVTQFGKPVTLSCSQTLNHNVMYWYQQKSSQAPKLLFHYYDKDFNNEADTPDNFQSRRPNTSFCFLDIRSPGLGDTAMYLCATSRVRTGGFHEQYFGPGTRLTVT.

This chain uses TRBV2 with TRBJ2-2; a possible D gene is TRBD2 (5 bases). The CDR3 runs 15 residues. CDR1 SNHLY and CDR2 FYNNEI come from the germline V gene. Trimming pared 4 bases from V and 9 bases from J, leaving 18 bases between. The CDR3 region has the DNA TGTGCCAGCAGTGCCCGGGAAACCCCTGGCCGGGAGCTGTTTTTT. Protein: CASSARETPGRELFF.

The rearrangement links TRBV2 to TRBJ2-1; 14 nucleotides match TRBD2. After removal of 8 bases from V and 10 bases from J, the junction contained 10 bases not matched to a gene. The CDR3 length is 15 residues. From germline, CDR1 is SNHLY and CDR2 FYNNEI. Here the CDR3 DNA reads TGTGCCAGCCGTCCGACTAGCGGGAGGGCCTACGAGCAGTTCTTC. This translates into CASRPTSGRAYEQFF.

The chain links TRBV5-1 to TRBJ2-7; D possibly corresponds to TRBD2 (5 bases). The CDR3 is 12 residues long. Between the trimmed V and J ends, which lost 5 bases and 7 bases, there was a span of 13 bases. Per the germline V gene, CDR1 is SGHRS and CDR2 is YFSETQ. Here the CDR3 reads CASREGSGEQYF. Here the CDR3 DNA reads TGCGCCAGCAGGGAAGGCTCGGGGGAGCAGTACTTC.

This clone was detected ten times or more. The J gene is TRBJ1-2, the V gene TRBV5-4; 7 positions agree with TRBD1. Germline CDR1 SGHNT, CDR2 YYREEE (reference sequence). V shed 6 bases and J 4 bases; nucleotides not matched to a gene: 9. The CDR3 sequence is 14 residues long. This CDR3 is CASTWGGDSYGYTF. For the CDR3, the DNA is TGTGCCAGCACCTGGGGCGGGGACAGCTATGGCTACACCTTC.